A selection of T cell receptor beta chains follows, all from one sample in a study of cytomegalovirus exposure and HLA in healthy donors. Produced via immunoSEQ multiplex PCR; TCRdb's table is partial and in-frame only. The sample holds some 110,000 clones, around 67% seen once. Sample: PBMCs. These receptors were taken from a man aged 60 to 69 in good health and CMV-seropositive. Both conserved end residues are part of each CDR3. D genes are given only for firm matches. Some rows mark clone size as missing; the rest say once, few, many or name a class of expanded clone.

clone size: -
D gene: TRBD2
J gene: TRBJ2-7
V gene: TRBV28
CDR3 protein: CASSRGGGSSYEQYF
CDR3 DNA: TGTGCCAGCAGTCGGGGCGGGGGGAGCTCCTACGAGCAGTACTTC

clone size: -
D gene: -
J gene: TRBJ2-3
V gene: TRBV4-1
CDR3 protein: CASSQPRDTDTQYF
CDR3 DNA: TGCGCCAGCAGCCAACCCCGGGACACAGATACGCAGTATTTT

clone size: -
D gene: -
J gene: TRBJ2-5
V gene: TRBV6-5
CDR3 protein: CASSRLVRDRETQYF
CDR3 DNA: TGTGCCAGCAGTAGACTAGTAAGGGATAGGGAGACCCAGTACTTC

clone size: few
D gene: -
J gene: TRBJ2-2
V gene: TRBV4-1
CDR3 protein: CASSRGNGELFF
CDR3 DNA: TGCGCCAGCAGCCGAGGTAACGGGGAGCTGTTTTTT

clone size: -
D gene: -
J gene: TRBJ1-1
V gene: TRBV29-1
CDR3 protein: CSVSTGFTEAFF
CDR3 DNA: TGCAGCGTCTCGACAGGTTTCACTGAAGCTTTCTTT

clone size: -
D gene: -
J gene: TRBJ1-3
V gene: TRBV10-3
CDR3 protein: CAISPRTVGNTIYF
CDR3 DNA: TGTGCCATCAGTCCCCGGACAGTCGGAAACACCATATATTTT

clone size: -
D gene: -
J gene: TRBJ2-3
V gene: TRBV5-1
CDR3 protein: CASSVQGPDTQYF
CDR3 DNA: TGCGCCAGCAGCGTTCAGGGCCCAGATACGCAGTATTTT

clone size: -
D gene: TRBD2
J gene: TRBJ2-1
V gene: TRBV18
CDR3 protein: CASSASGRRNEQFF
CDR3 DNA: TGTGCCAGCTCGGCTAGCGGCCGGAGGAATGAGCAGTTCTTC

clone size: -
D gene: TRBD1
J gene: TRBJ1-2
V gene: TRBV5-1
CDR3 protein: CASSLGQGVYYGYTF
CDR3 DNA: TGCGCCAGCAGCTTGGGGCAGGGGGTTTACTATGGCTACACCTTC

clone size: few
D gene: -
J gene: TRBJ1-1
V gene: TRBV7-3
CDR3 protein: CASSLSSSRTGSEAFF
CDR3 DNA: TGTGCCAGCAGCTTATCCAGCTCCCGAACAGGGTCTGAAGCTTTCTTT

clone size: few
D gene: -
J gene: TRBJ2-1
V gene: TRBV4-1
CDR3 protein: CASSQATDNEQFF
CDR3 DNA: TGCGCCAGCAGCCAAGCGACAGACAATGAGCAGTTCTTC

clone size: -
D gene: TRBD2
J gene: TRBJ2-2
V gene: TRBV7-6
CDR3 protein: CASRGLAGANTGELFF
CDR3 DNA: TGTGCCAGCAGGGGACTAGCGGGGGCTAACACCGGGGAGCTGTTTTTT

clone size: few
D gene: TRBD1
J gene: TRBJ2-5
V gene: TRBV18
CDR3 protein: CASSPPTGGRETQYF
CDR3 DNA: TGTGCCAGCTCACCGCCGACAGGGGGACGGGAGACCCAGTACTTC

clone size: -
D gene: -
J gene: TRBJ1-1
V gene: TRBV7-7
CDR3 protein: CASSAQTGTEAFF
CDR3 DNA: TGTGCTAGCAGCGCCCAGACCGGGACAGAAGCTTTCTTT

clone size: -
D gene: TRBD1
J gene: TRBJ1-6
V gene: TRBV5-1
CDR3 protein: CASSSGTGTDNSPLHF
CDR3 DNA: TGCGCCAGCAGCTCCGGAACCGGGACAGATAATTCACCCCTCCACTTT

clone size: -
D gene: TRBD1
J gene: TRBJ1-5
V gene: TRBV2
CDR3 protein: CASSAAGGEYQPQHF
CDR3 DNA: TGTGCCAGCAGTGCGGCAGGGGGCGAATATCAGCCCCAGCATTTT

clone size: few
D gene: -
J gene: TRBJ1-2
V gene: TRBV28
CDR3 protein: CASRTSGHLYGYTF
CDR3 DNA: TGTGCCAGCAGGACCTCGGGACACCTATATGGCTACACCTTC

clone size: -
D gene: TRBD1
J gene: TRBJ2-2
V gene: TRBV6-5
CDR3 protein: CASSYSGQGVYRLFF
CDR3 DNA: TGTGCCAGCAGTTACTCGGGACAGGGGGTGTATAGGCTGTTTTTT

clone size: -
D gene: TRBD2
J gene: TRBJ2-7
V gene: TRBV6-5
CDR3 protein: CASSSRLAGGLYEQYF
CDR3 DNA: TGTGCCAGCAGTTCTCGACTAGCGGGGGGCCTATACGAGCAGTACTTC

clone size: -
D gene: -
J gene: TRBJ2-1
V gene: TRBV4-1
CDR3 protein: CASSQDRRQGYHNEQFF
CDR3 DNA: TGCGCCAGCAGCCAAGATCGGCGGCAGGGGTACCACAATGAGCAGTTCTTC

clone size: -
D gene: -
J gene: TRBJ1-1
V gene: TRBV5-1
CDR3 protein: CASSLQRETEAFF
CDR3 DNA: TGCGCCAGCAGCTTGCAAAGGGAGACTGAAGCTTTCTTT

clone size: few
D gene: -
J gene: TRBJ2-1
V gene: TRBV7-9
CDR3 protein: CASSFRQSSYNEQFF
CDR3 DNA: TGTGCCAGCAGCTTCCGACAGAGCTCCTACAATGAGCAGTTCTTC

clone size: few
D gene: TRBD1
J gene: TRBJ2-2
V gene: TRBV6-1
CDR3 protein: CASSPGQGTTGELFF
CDR3 DNA: TGTGCCAGCAGTCCGGGACAGGGGACCACCGGGGAGCTGTTTTTT

clone size: -
D gene: -
J gene: TRBJ1-6
V gene: TRBV19
CDR3 protein: CASTDRGSSYNSPLHF
CDR3 DNA: TGTGCCAGTACGGATCGTGGGAGCTCCTATAATTCACCCCTCCACTTT

clone size: -
D gene: TRBD1
J gene: TRBJ1-5
V gene: TRBV18
CDR3 protein: CASSPSQGDQPQHF
CDR3 DNA: TGTGCCAGCTCACCAAGTCAGGGGGATCAGCCCCAGCATTTT

clone size: -
D gene: -
J gene: TRBJ2-6
V gene: TRBV6-4
CDR3 protein: CASSPGQTGANVLTF
CDR3 DNA: TGTGCCAGCAGTCCAGGACAAACTGGGGCCAACGTCCTGACTTTC

clone size: few
D gene: -
J gene: TRBJ2-1
V gene: TRBV7-3
CDR3 protein: CASSPGTNNEQFF
CDR3 DNA: TGTGCCAGCAGCCCAGGGACAAACAATGAGCAGTTCTTC

clone size: once
D gene: TRBD1
J gene: TRBJ1-4
V gene: TRBV2
CDR3 protein: CASSGRDRNEKLFF
CDR3 DNA: TGTGCCAGCAGTGGCCGGGACAGGAATGAAAAACTGTTTTTT

clone size: -
D gene: TRBD2
J gene: TRBJ2-3
V gene: TRBV4-1
CDR3 protein: CASSRGPGLGTDTQYF
CDR3 DNA: TGCGCCAGCAGCCGCGGGCCGGGACTAGGGACGGATACGCAGTATTTT

clone size: -
D gene: -
J gene: TRBJ1-5
V gene: TRBV6-6
CDR3 protein: CASSYLGTNQPQHF
CDR3 DNA: TGTGCCAGCAGTTACCTCGGGACAAATCAGCCCCAGCATTTT

clone size: -
D gene: TRBD1
J gene: TRBJ2-7
V gene: TRBV28
CDR3 protein: CASRSDRVSYEQYF
CDR3 DNA: TGTGCCAGCAGGTCTGACAGGGTCTCCTACGAGCAGTACTTC

clone size: -
D gene: TRBD1
J gene: TRBJ2-7
V gene: TRBV5-4
CDR3 protein: CASSLWDRSYEQYF
CDR3 DNA: TGTGCCAGCAGCTTGTGGGACAGGAGCTACGAGCAGTACTTC

clone size: -
D gene: -
J gene: TRBJ2-3
V gene: TRBV5-4
CDR3 protein: CAQGGPTDTQYF
CDR3 DNA: TGTGCCCAGGGGGGACCCACAGATACGCAGTATTTT

clone size: -
D gene: -
J gene: TRBJ1-6
V gene: TRBV4-1
CDR3 protein: CASSLGGILPLHF
CDR3 DNA: TGCGCCAGCAGCTTGGGGGGAATTCTCCCCCTCCACTTT

clone size: -
D gene: -
J gene: TRBJ2-1
V gene: TRBV5-1
CDR3 protein: CASSLDFFGNEQFF
CDR3 DNA: TGCGCCAGCAGCTTGGACTTTTTTGGCAATGAGCAGTTCTTC

clone size: few
D gene: -
J gene: TRBJ1-5
V gene: TRBV19
CDR3 protein: CASKSTGSNQPQHF
CDR3 DNA: TGTGCCAGTAAGTCGACAGGTTCAAATCAGCCCCAGCATTTT

clone size: -
D gene: TRBD1
J gene: TRBJ1-2
V gene: TRBV10-2
CDR3 protein: CASSEGLRTGTAGYTF
CDR3 DNA: TGCGCCAGCAGTGAGGGGCTGCGGACAGGGACGGCTGGCTACACCTTC

clone size: -
D gene: -
J gene: TRBJ1-6
V gene: TRBV30
CDR3 protein: CACRSGSPLHF
CDR3 DNA: TGTGCCTGCCGATCGGGTTCACCCCTCCACTTT

clone size: once
D gene: -
J gene: TRBJ2-7
V gene: TRBV7-9
CDR3 protein: CASTGLAEISYEQYF
CDR3 DNA: TGTGCCAGCACCGGGTTAGCGGAGATCTCCTACGAGCAGTACTTC

clone size: few
D gene: -
J gene: TRBJ2-7
V gene: TRBV27
CDR3 protein: CASSLGWGVEQYF
CDR3 DNA: TGTGCCAGCAGTTTGGGCTGGGGGGTCGAGCAGTACTTC

clone size: -
D gene: -
J gene: TRBJ1-6
V gene: TRBV15
CDR3 protein: CATSRDQDTYNSPLHF
CDR3 DNA: TGTGCCACCAGCAGAGATCAGGACACCTATAATTCACCCCTCCACTTT

clone size: -
D gene: -
J gene: TRBJ2-7
V gene: TRBV28
CDR3 protein: CASSSWGLPGAEQYF
CDR3 DNA: TGTGCCAGCAGTTCCTGGGGCCTTCCTGGGGCCGAGCAGTACTTC

clone size: -
D gene: -
J gene: TRBJ2-3
V gene: TRBV7-7
CDR3 protein: CASSLDAGPTDTQYF
CDR3 DNA: TGTGCTAGCAGCTTAGACGCGGGGCCCACAGATACGCAGTATTTT

clone size: -
D gene: -
J gene: TRBJ1-1
V gene: TRBV7-2
CDR3 protein: CAITSTEAFF
CDR3 DNA: TGTGCCATCACATCCACTGAAGCTTTCTTT

clone size: few
D gene: TRBD2
J gene: TRBJ2-5
V gene: TRBV5-1
CDR3 protein: CASSFQGTSGGETQYF
CDR3 DNA: TGCGCCAGCAGCTTCCAGGGGACTAGCGGGGGGGAGACCCAGTACTTC

clone size: once
D gene: TRBD1
J gene: TRBJ1-2
V gene: TRBV7-3
CDR3 protein: CATDKGASRYTF
CDR3 DNA: TGTGCCACCGACAAGGGGGCGAGTCGCTACACCTTC

clone size: -
D gene: -
J gene: TRBJ1-5
V gene: TRBV30
CDR3 protein: CALGGGRNQPQHF
CDR3 DNA: TGTGCCCTCGGCGGGGGGAGGAATCAGCCCCAGCATTTT

clone size: -
D gene: TRBD1
J gene: TRBJ2-5
V gene: TRBV10-1
CDR3 protein: CASSESKQGEETQYF
CDR3 DNA: TGCGCCAGCAGTGAATCGAAACAGGGGGAAGAGACCCAGTACTTC

clone size: -
D gene: -
J gene: TRBJ2-7
V gene: TRBV18
CDR3 protein: CASSPDRQTYEQYF
CDR3 DNA: TGTGCCAGCTCACCGGACAGACAGACCTACGAGCAGTACTTC

clone size: few
D gene: -
J gene: TRBJ1-1
V gene: TRBV10-2
CDR3 protein: CASSPTADNTEAFF
CDR3 DNA: TGCGCCAGCAGTCCCACGGCGGATAACACTGAAGCTTTCTTT

clone size: -
D gene: -
J gene: TRBJ2-1
V gene: TRBV5-1
CDR3 protein: CASSKASAGENEQFF
CDR3 DNA: TGCGCCAGCAGTAAAGCTAGCGCAGGCGAGAATGAGCAGTTCTTC

clone size: -
D gene: -
J gene: TRBJ1-2
V gene: TRBV6-6
CDR3 protein: CASSSRRAPTSTF
CDR3 DNA: TGTGCCAGCAGCTCCCGAAGGGCTCCTACTAGCACCTTC

clone size: -
D gene: -
J gene: TRBJ2-2
V gene: TRBV7-2
CDR3 protein: CASSLLGGNTGELFF
CDR3 DNA: TGTGCCAGCAGCCTCCTCGGAGGGAACACCGGGGAGCTGTTTTTT

clone size: -
D gene: -
J gene: TRBJ1-5
V gene: TRBV5-1
CDR3 protein: CASSLDSNQPQHF
CDR3 DNA: TGCGCCAGCAGCTTGGACTCGAACCAGCCCCAGCATTTT

clone size: -
D gene: -
J gene: TRBJ2-3
V gene: TRBV4-2
CDR3 protein: CASSQRGGSTDTQYF
CDR3 DNA: TGTGCCAGCAGCCAAAGGGGGGGCAGTACAGATACGCAGTATTTT

clone size: -
D gene: TRBD1
J gene: TRBJ2-7
V gene: TRBV29-1
CDR3 protein: CSVAYDRGRGYEQYF
CDR3 DNA: TGCAGCGTTGCCTATGACAGGGGGCGTGGGTACGAGCAGTACTTC

clone size: -
D gene: -
J gene: TRBJ1-5
V gene: TRBV30
CDR3 protein: CAWSRATGYRNQPQHF
CDR3 DNA: TGTGCCTGGAGTCGCGCAACAGGGTACCGCAATCAGCCCCAGCATTTT

clone size: -
D gene: TRBD1
J gene: TRBJ1-2
V gene: TRBV5-6
CDR3 protein: CASSLVDRGREGYTF
CDR3 DNA: TGTGCCAGCAGCTTGGTGGACAGGGGCAGGGAAGGCTACACCTTC